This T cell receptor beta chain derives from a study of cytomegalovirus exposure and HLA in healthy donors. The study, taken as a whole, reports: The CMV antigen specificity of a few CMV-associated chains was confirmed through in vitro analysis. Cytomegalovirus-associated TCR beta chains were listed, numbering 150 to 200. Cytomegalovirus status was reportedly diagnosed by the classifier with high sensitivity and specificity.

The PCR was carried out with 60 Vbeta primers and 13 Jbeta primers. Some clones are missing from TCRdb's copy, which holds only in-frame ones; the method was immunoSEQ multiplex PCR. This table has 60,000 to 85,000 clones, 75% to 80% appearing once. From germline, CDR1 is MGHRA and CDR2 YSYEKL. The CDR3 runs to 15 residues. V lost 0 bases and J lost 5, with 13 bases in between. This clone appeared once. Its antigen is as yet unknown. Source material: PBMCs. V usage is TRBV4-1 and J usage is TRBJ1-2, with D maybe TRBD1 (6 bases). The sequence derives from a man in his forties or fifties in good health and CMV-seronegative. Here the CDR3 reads CASSQDWAGEYGYTF. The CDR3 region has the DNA TGCGCCAGCAGCCAAGATTGGGCAGGGGAGTATGGCTACACCTTC.